These T cell receptor beta chains were read from a single sample in a study of blood T cell repertoires in COVID-19. Some clones are missing from TCRdb's copy, which holds only in-frame ones; the method was immunoSEQ multiplex PCR. The table shows 70,000 or so clones, with about nine tenths occurring only once. Sequencing used peripheral blood. The receptors were gathered from a woman aged 18-29 years with acute or convalescent COVID-19. The CDR3 runs from the conserved cysteine through the conserved F or W. The D gene is left open where the match is weak. Size is stated for part of the rows, as once, few or many counts, or as a class when the clone is expanded.

v_gene: TRBV3-1/TRBV3-2; abundance: NA; d_gene: NA; j_gene: TRBJ2-3; CDR3aa: CASSPTWTSTDTQYF; CDR3nt: TGTGCCAGCAGCCCGACATGGACTAGCACAGATACGCAGTATTTT
v_gene: TRBV5-1; abundance: NA; d_gene: NA; j_gene: TRBJ2-7; CDR3aa: CASSLGASDSYEQYF; CDR3nt: TGCGCCAGCAGCTTAGGCGCTAGCGACTCCTACGAGCAGTACTTC
v_gene: TRBV18; abundance: NA; d_gene: NA; j_gene: TRBJ1-2; CDR3aa: CASSPDSYGYTF; CDR3nt: TGTGCCAGCTCACCAGACAGCTATGGCTACACCTTC
v_gene: TRBV5-5; abundance: NA; d_gene: TRBD1; j_gene: TRBJ1-6; CDR3aa: CASSSRTGPPQTYNSPLHF; CDR3nt: TGTGCCAGCAGTTCACGGACAGGGCCACCCCAAACCTATAATTCACCCCTCCACTTT
v_gene: TRBV28; abundance: many; d_gene: NA; j_gene: TRBJ1-1; CDR3aa: CASSLEVTEAFF; CDR3nt: TGTGCCAGCAGTCTGGAGGTCACTGAAGCTTTCTTT
v_gene: TRBV23-1; abundance: NA; d_gene: TRBD1; j_gene: TRBJ1-1; CDR3aa: CASTRDSYTEAFF; CDR3nt: TGCGCCAGCACCCGGGACAGCTACACTGAAGCTTTCTTT
v_gene: TRBV30; abundance: NA; d_gene: NA; j_gene: TRBJ1-3; CDR3aa: CAWSPGAGNTIYF; CDR3nt: TGTGCCTGGAGCCCAGGGGCTGGAAACACCATATATTTT
v_gene: TRBV6-2/TRBV6-3; abundance: NA; d_gene: TRBD2; j_gene: TRBJ2-1; CDR3aa: CASSTIGRPLYNEQFF; CDR3nt: TGTGCCAGCAGTACCATCGGGAGGCCCCTTTACAATGAGCAGTTCTTC
v_gene: TRBV27; abundance: NA; d_gene: NA; j_gene: TRBJ1-4; CDR3aa: CASSFSQGGGKLFF; CDR3nt: TGTGCCAGCAGTTTTAGTCAGGGAGGGGGAAAACTGTTTTTT
v_gene: TRBV4-3; abundance: NA; d_gene: TRBD2; j_gene: TRBJ2-7; CDR3aa: CASSQDLSAGGVEQYF; CDR3nt: TGCGCCAGCAGCCAAGATCTGAGCGCGGGAGGGGTCGAGCAGTACTTC
v_gene: TRBV11-3; abundance: NA; d_gene: NA; j_gene: TRBJ1-2; CDR3aa: CASSFQTTENYGYTF; CDR3nt: TGTGCCAGCAGCTTTCAGACAACAGAGAACTATGGCTACACCTTC
v_gene: TRBV5-6; abundance: NA; d_gene: TRBD1; j_gene: TRBJ1-1; CDR3aa: CASSKLAGGRFNTEAFF; CDR3nt: TGTGCCAGCAGCAAGTTAGCAGGGGGAAGGTTTAACACTGAAGCTTTCTTT
v_gene: TRBV28; abundance: NA; d_gene: NA; j_gene: TRBJ1-2; CDR3aa: CASRSNYGYTF; CDR3nt: TGTGCCAGCAGGTCGAACTATGGCTACACCTTC
v_gene: TRBV7-9; abundance: NA; d_gene: TRBD1; j_gene: TRBJ2-7; CDR3aa: CASSLGQGADYEQYF; CDR3nt: TGTGCCAGCAGCTTAGGACAGGGGGCAGACTACGAGCAGTACTTC
v_gene: TRBV7-6; abundance: NA; d_gene: TRBD1; j_gene: TRBJ2-5; CDR3aa: CASSLEQGFMMTQYF; CDR3nt: TGTGCCAGCAGCTTAGAACAGGGGTTTATGATGACCCAGTACTTC
v_gene: TRBV5-1; abundance: NA; d_gene: TRBD2; j_gene: TRBJ2-2; CDR3aa: CASSFSGSNTGELFF; CDR3nt: TGCGCCAGCAGCTTTAGCGGGTCGAACACCGGGGAGCTGTTTTTT
v_gene: TRBV7-9; abundance: once; d_gene: TRBD2; j_gene: TRBJ2-1; CDR3aa: CASSQTGGPTGPKQFF; CDR3nt: TGTGCCAGCAGCCAGACGGGAGGGCCGACCGGACCCAAGCAGTTCTTC
v_gene: TRBV28; abundance: NA; d_gene: NA; j_gene: TRBJ2-1; CDR3aa: CASARGLVRNNEQFF; CDR3nt: TGTGCCAGCGCCCGGGGACTGGTTAGAAACAATGAGCAGTTCTTC
v_gene: TRBV19; abundance: NA; d_gene: TRBD2; j_gene: TRBJ2-7; CDR3aa: CASSILAGGYEQYF; CDR3nt: TGTGCCAGTAGTATTCTAGCGGGAGGCTACGAGCAGTACTTC
v_gene: TRBV14; abundance: NA; d_gene: NA; j_gene: TRBJ1-2; CDR3aa: CASSHLGTGFDGYTF; CDR3nt: TGTGCCAGCAGCCACCTTGGTACAGGGTTTGATGGCTACACCTTC
v_gene: TRBV28; abundance: NA; d_gene: TRBD1; j_gene: TRBJ1-6; CDR3aa: CASMGDRITFGGSPLHF; CDR3nt: TGTGCCAGCATGGGGGACAGGATAACCTTCGGGGGATCACCCCTCCACTTT
v_gene: TRBV5-6; abundance: NA; d_gene: TRBD1; j_gene: TRBJ2-7; CDR3aa: CASSLKFGQESDEQYF; CDR3nt: TGTGCCAGCAGCTTGAAGTTCGGACAGGAAAGTGACGAGCAGTACTTC
v_gene: TRBV2; abundance: once; d_gene: TRBD2; j_gene: TRBJ2-3; CDR3aa: CASREDSGSLDTQYF; CDR3nt: TGTGCCAGCAGAGAAGATAGCGGGAGTCTAGATACGCAGTATTTT
v_gene: TRBV28; abundance: NA; d_gene: TRBD1; j_gene: TRBJ2-1; CDR3aa: CASSIRDREYNEQFF; CDR3nt: TGTGCCAGCAGTATCCGGGACAGGGAGTACAATGAGCAGTTCTTC
v_gene: TRBV18; abundance: NA; d_gene: TRBD1; j_gene: TRBJ1-3; CDR3aa: CASSVTWDSQNSGNTIYF; CDR3nt: TGTGCCAGCTCTGTGACATGGGACAGTCAGAACTCTGGAAACACCATATATTTT
v_gene: TRBV7-2; abundance: NA; d_gene: NA; j_gene: TRBJ1-3; CDR3aa: CASSLASGRAGNTIYF; CDR3nt: TGTGCCAGCAGCTTAGCGTCCGGCAGGGCGGGAAACACCATATATTTT
v_gene: TRBV6-5; abundance: NA; d_gene: NA; j_gene: TRBJ1-1; CDR3aa: CASSFTGLSGEAFF; CDR3nt: TGTGCCAGCAGCTTTACAGGCTTGTCAGGTGAAGCTTTCTTT
v_gene: TRBV2; abundance: NA; d_gene: NA; j_gene: TRBJ1-3; CDR3aa: CASSVFSGIGNTIYF; CDR3nt: TGTGCCAGCAGTGTGTTTTCGGGGATAGGAAACACCATATATTTT
v_gene: TRBV5-4; abundance: NA; d_gene: NA; j_gene: TRBJ1-1; CDR3aa: CASSRWGGTEAFF; CDR3nt: TGTGCCAGCAGCCGATGGGGGGGCACTGAAGCTTTCTTT